Below, 32 T cell receptor beta chains from the same sample are listed, as sequenced in a study of T cells expressing NK-cell markers. With the 5' RACE reads reprocessed, TCRdb shows one record per CDR3 protein and no DNA. This sample's table has under 500,000 distinct CDR3 sequences. What was sequenced was blood T cells: a sorted CD56 or NKG2C T cell subset, CD4+ or CD8+ T cells, or bulk PBMC T cells (not recorded which). All receptors come from a woman between 18 and 69 years old in good health.

The chain recombines TRBV10-3 with TRBJ1-2. Germline CDR1 is ENHRY and CDR2 is SYGVKD. CDR3 length: 13 residues. CDR3 loop: CAHQSHRYYGYTF.

This chain uses TRBV27 with TRBJ2-3; the D call from TCRdb, TRBD1, cannot be confirmed without DNA. The CDR3 loop spans 14 amino acids. Germline loops: CDR1 MNHEY, CDR2 SMNVEV (reference sequence). The CDR3 loop is CASIPGAHADTQYF.

The gene calls are TRBV20-1 and TRBJ2-7; checking the TCRdb D call of TRBD1 is not possible without DNA. Germline-derived CDR1 and CDR2 are DFQATT and SNEGSKA (reference sequence). The CDR3 contains 16 residues. The CDR3: CSARAGGGAKYYEQYF.

The V call is TRBV9, the J call TRBJ2-3; TCRdb reports TRBD1, a call that lacks DNA to check it against. CDR1 is SGDLS, CDR2 YYNGEE, per germline. This CDR3 is 18 amino acids long. The chain's CDR3 is CASSADDLGQQSTDTQYF.

J is TRBJ2-1 and V is TRBV5-1; checking the TCRdb D call of TRBD1 is not possible without DNA. Germline CDR1 and CDR2: SGHRS and YFSETQ. The CDR3 totals 15 residues. The CDR3 loop reads CASSPMGTAYNEQFF.

The J gene is TRBJ1-5, the V gene TRBV14. The CDR3 is 13 amino acids. The V gene's germline CDR1 is SGHDN and CDR2 FVKESK. CDR3 in amino acids: CASSQVMGQPQHF.

The chain couples TRBV7-2 to TRBJ1-2. The CDR3 covers 13 residues. Germline V CDR1 and CDR2: SGHTA, FQGNSA. CDR3 sequence: CASSLGIGVGYTF. Complete variable domain (other parts from reference TRBV7-2 and TRBJ1-2): GAGVSQSPSNKVTEKGKDVELRCDPISGHTALYWYRQSLGQGLEFLIYFQGNSAPDKSGLPSDRFSAERTGGSVSTLTIQRTQQEDSAVYLCASSLGIGVGYTFGSGTRLTVV.

The chain combines TRBV6-1 with TRBJ2-1; checking the TCRdb D call of TRBD1 is not possible without DNA. The germline V gene encodes CDR1 MNHNS and CDR2 SASEGT. CDR3 length: 15 residues. The CDR3 protein is CASSIPGGSHNEQFF.

This chain connects TRBV11-2 to TRBJ1-5; TCRdb selects TRBD1, and the lack of DNA leaves this call unchecked. Germline V gene data show CDR1 as SGHAT and CDR2 as FQNNGV. The CDR3 consists of 17 residues. CDR3 residues: CASSLSSGTGRNQPQHF.

The chain links TRBV12-3 or TRBV12-4 to TRBJ2-7; TCRdb selects TRBD1, and the lack of DNA leaves this call unchecked. CDR3 length equals 13 residues. The CDR3 here is CASSSGQRIEQYF.

The rearrangement links TRBV5-1 to TRBJ2-5. Germline-derived CDR1 and CDR2 are SGHRS and YFSETQ. This CDR3 is 15 amino acids long. CDR3 amino acids: CASSLADAGQETQYF.

The chain employs TRBV12-3 or TRBV12-4 and TRBJ2-7; TCRdb returns TRBD1, unconfirmable since there is no DNA. The CDR3 is 15 amino acids. CDR3 in amino acids: CASSQTGDGSYEQYF.

The chain recombines TRBV12-3 or TRBV12-4 with TRBJ2-1. This CDR3 has 14 residues. The CDR3 reads CASSSQLTTNEQFF.

The rearrangement joins TRBV7-2 to TRBJ2-1; the D gene TCRdb calls, TRBD1, cannot be checked with no DNA. The CDR3 is 12 amino acids. Germline CDR1 and CDR2: SGHTA and FQGNSA. The CDR3 protein is CASRKNNRMQFF.

This rearrangement joins TRBV20-1 to TRBJ2-5; the TRBD1 assignment by TCRdb is unverifiable without DNA. The CDR3 runs 15 residues. In germline, CDR1 is DFQATT, CDR2 SNEGSKA (reference sequence). The CDR3 sequence is CSADGQGAKEETQYF.

The V and J genes are TRBV13 and TRBJ1-3. The CDR3 length is 11 residues. Looked up from germline, CDR1 is PRHDT and CDR2 is FYEKMQ (reference sequence). CDR3 region: CASSDGNTIYF.

The rearrangement joins TRBV5-6 to TRBJ2-5; TCRdb picks TRBD1, but there is no DNA to check that call. Germline V gene lookup returns CDR1 SGHDT and CDR2 YYEEEE. The CDR3 is 17 residues long. The CDR3 region is CASSLGPPTGVQETQYF.

This chain joins TRBV20-1 and TRBJ1-6. In germline, CDR1 is DFQATT, CDR2 SNEGSKA (reference sequence). The CDR3 runs 15 residues. This chain's CDR3 is CSARWRVDYNSPLHF.

V gene TRBV9 combines with J gene TRBJ2-2. This CDR3 is 16 amino acids long. Germline assignment: CDR1 SGDLS and CDR2 YYNGEE. CDR3 sequence reads: CASSVHAGRNTGELFF.

The chain carries TRBV4-1 and TRBJ1-2; TCRdb outputs TRBD1, but without DNA this stays unchecked. CDR3 size: 13 residues. Germline CDR1 MGHRA, CDR2 YSYEKL. CDR3 residues: CASSQGGNYGYTF.

The chain employs TRBV7-9 and TRBJ2-3; no DNA is available, so the TRBD1 call from TCRdb remains unchecked. Germline values: CDR1 SEHNR, CDR2 FQNEAQ (reference sequence). The CDR3 is 15 residues long. CDR3: CASSSGQGGTDTQYF.

J is TRBJ2-5 and V is TRBV12-3 or TRBV12-4. This CDR3 has 12 amino acids. CDR3 in amino acids: CASSWGQETQYF.

This sequence joins TRBV2 and TRBJ1-4; TCRdb lists TRBD1, though no DNA is available to test this call. There are 11 residues in the CDR3. The germline V gene encodes CDR1 SNHLY and CDR2 FYNNEI. The CDR3 spells CASSRDEKLFF.

The rearrangement joins TRBV12-3 or TRBV12-4 to TRBJ1-4. CDR3 length equals 15 residues. The CDR3 loop reads CASSSPTATNEKLFF.

The chain is built from TRBV5-8 and TRBJ2-5. Germline values: CDR1 SGHTS, CDR2 YDEGEE. This CDR3 region has 13 residues. The CDR3 here is CASSLQSAETQYF.

CDR3 amino acids: CASSRDTGADTQYF. The chain links TRBV5-1 to TRBJ2-3; the TCRdb call, TRBD1, lacks DNA for checking. Germline assignment: CDR1 SGHRS and CDR2 YFSETQ. This CDR3 region has 14 residues.

This chain uses TRBV5-1 with TRBJ1-1; TCRdb picks TRBD1, but there is no DNA to check that call. The length of the CDR3 is 15 residues. Germline V gives CDR1 SGHRS, CDR2 YFSETQ. The CDR3 is CASSLRGTQNTEAFF.

The chain links TRBV20-1 to TRBJ1-1; the D call from TCRdb, TRBD1, cannot be confirmed without DNA. The length of the CDR3 is 14 residues. CDR1 and CDR2 (germline): DFQATT, SNEGSKA (reference sequence). CDR3 residues: CSARGGPRGAEAFF.

The chain couples TRBV4-3 to TRBJ2-3; the TRBD2 assignment by TCRdb is unverifiable without DNA. CDR3 size: 14 residues. Per the germline V gene, CDR1 is LGHNA and CDR2 is YSLEER. CDR3: CATIDPDSTDTQYF.

The J gene is TRBJ2-1, the V gene TRBV5-4; TCRdb indicates TRBD1, and absent DNA this call remains unverified. The CDR3 totals 12 residues. The germline V gene encodes CDR1 SGHNT and CDR2 YYREEE (reference sequence). CDR3 sequence reads: CATGDGPDEQFF.

The gene calls are TRBV4-3 and TRBJ2-1; TCRdb proposes TRBD1, but this gene call is untestable without DNA. The germline V gene encodes CDR1 LGHNA and CDR2 YSLEER. This CDR3 has 12 residues. CDR3: CASSQDRDRQFF.

This chain joins TRBV5-4 and TRBJ1-5; TCRdb proposes TRBD1, but this gene call is untestable without DNA. CDR1 is SGHNT, CDR2 YYREEE, per germline (reference sequence). The CDR3 spans 16 residues. CDR3 region: CASSLGGQGASQPQHF.